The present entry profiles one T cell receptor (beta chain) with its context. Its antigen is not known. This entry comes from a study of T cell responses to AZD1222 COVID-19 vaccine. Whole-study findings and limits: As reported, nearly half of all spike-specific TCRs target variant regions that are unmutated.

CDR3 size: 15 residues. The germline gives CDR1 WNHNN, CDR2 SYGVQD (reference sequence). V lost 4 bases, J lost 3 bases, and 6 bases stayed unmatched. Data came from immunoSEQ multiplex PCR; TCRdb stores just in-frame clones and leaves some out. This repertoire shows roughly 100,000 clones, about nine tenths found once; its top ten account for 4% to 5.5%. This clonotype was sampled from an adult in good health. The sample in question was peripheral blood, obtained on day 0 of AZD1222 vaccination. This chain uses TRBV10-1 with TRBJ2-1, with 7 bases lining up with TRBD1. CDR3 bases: TGCGCCAGCAGTGGGACCCGGGACAGCTACAATGAGCAGTTCTTC. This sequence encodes CASSGTRDSYNEQFF.